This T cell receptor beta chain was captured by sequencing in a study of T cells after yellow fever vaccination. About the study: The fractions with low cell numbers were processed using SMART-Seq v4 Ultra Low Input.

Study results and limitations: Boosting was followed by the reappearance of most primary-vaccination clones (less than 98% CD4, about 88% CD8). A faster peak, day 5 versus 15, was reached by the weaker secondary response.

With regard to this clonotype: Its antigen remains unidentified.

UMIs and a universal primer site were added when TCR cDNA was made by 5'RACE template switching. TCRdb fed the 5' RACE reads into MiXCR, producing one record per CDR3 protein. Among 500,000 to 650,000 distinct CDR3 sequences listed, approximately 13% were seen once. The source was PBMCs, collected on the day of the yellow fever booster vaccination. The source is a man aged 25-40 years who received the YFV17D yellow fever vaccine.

CDR3 residues: CASTIGREGYTF. DNA for the CDR3: TGTGCCAGCACTATAGGACGTGAAGGCTACACCTTC. This sequence joins TRBV12-3 or TRBV12-4 and TRBJ1-2; unclear D gene. The CDR3 consists of 12 residues. V was shortened by 7 bases and J by 8 bases, with 14 bases between the two germline ends.